This is a list of T cell receptor beta chains from one sample in a study of T cell responses to AZD1222 COVID-19 vaccine. Generated by immunoSEQ multiplex PCR, the TCRdb table keeps only in-frame clones and is missing some. In the table there are some 100,000 clones, about 90% of which are singletons. Specimen: peripheral blood, collected 28 days after the second AZD1222 dose. These receptors were collected from an adult who received the AZD1222 COVID-19 vaccine. CDR3s include the opening cysteine and the closing phenylalanine or tryptophan. A D gene is named only where the DNA matches it firmly. A clone size is listed for some rows: how often the clone was seen (once, few, many), or a class if it is expanded.

cdr3_length | clone_size | j_call | d_call | v_call | cdr3_nt | cdr3_aa
16 | . | TRBJ1-6 | . | TRBV24-1 | TGTGCCACCATACGTTCTCCACAAATCTATAATTCACCCCTCCACTTT | CATIRSPQIYNSPLHF
16 | once | TRBJ1-1 | . | TRBV9 | TGTGCCAGCAGCGTAGGAGCCAGCAACATGAACACTGAAGCTTTCTTT | CASSVGASNMNTEAFF
16 | . | TRBJ1-3 | . | TRBV3-1/TRBV3-2 | TGTGCCAGCAGCCAAGATACAGGCCCCGGAGGAAACACCATATATTTT | CASSQDTGPGGNTIYF
14 | . | TRBJ2-7 | . | TRBV6-5 | TGTGCCAGCAGTTACCAGGGATCCCTTTACGAGCAGTACTTC | CASSYQGSLYEQYF
15 | once | TRBJ1-4 | TRBD1 | TRBV15 | TGTGCCACCAGCAACCCCGGACAGGGGAGAGAAAAACTGTTTTTT | CATSNPGQGREKLFF
14 | . | TRBJ1-4 | . | TRBV19 | TGTGCCAGTATGGGCGTGGGAACTAATGAAAAACTGTTTTTT | CASMGVGTNEKLFF
12 | . | TRBJ1-2 | . | TRBV12-3/TRBV12-4 | TGTGCCAGAATTGCAGGGAACTATGGCTACACCTTC | CARIAGNYGYTF
14 | . | TRBJ2-7 | TRBD1 | TRBV2 | TGTGCCAGCAGCGGGACAGGACATTCCTACGAGCAGTACTTC | CASSGTGHSYEQYF
15 | . | TRBJ1-2 | TRBD1 | TRBV27 | TGTGCCAGCAGCTCCGGGGCAGGGGGTAACTATGGCTACACCTTC | CASSSGAGGNYGYTF
14 | . | TRBJ2-3 | . | TRBV2 | TGTGCCAGCAGTGAAGGGACAGCACAAAGTACGCAGTATTTT | CASSEGTAQSTQYF
15 | . | TRBJ2-1 | TRBD1 | TRBV5-1 | TGCGCCAGCAGCATGGGACAGTGGGGCTACAATGAGCAGTTCTTC | CASSMGQWGYNEQFF
14 | . | TRBJ2-3 | . | TRBV9 | TGTGCCAGCAGCGTGCAGCTAAGCACAGATACGCAGTATTTT | CASSVQLSTDTQYF
12 | . | TRBJ2-7 | . | TRBV12-3/TRBV12-4 | TGTGCCAGCAGCCCCAGGCTCCACGAGCAGTACTTC | CASSPRLHEQYF
16 | . | TRBJ1-6 | . | TRBV7-2 | TGTGCCAGCAGCTTAGATGGACAAGGGCCTAATTCACCCCTCCACTTT | CASSLDGQGPNSPLHF
15 | . | TRBJ2-7 | TRBD1 | TRBV29-1 | TGCAGCGTCCACAGGGAGGACAGGGGGAAGTACGAGCAGTACTTC | CSVHREDRGKYEQYF